This is a list of T cell receptor beta chains from one sample in a study of cytomegalovirus exposure and HLA in healthy donors. Sequenced by immunoSEQ multiplex PCR; TCRdb stores in-frame clones only, minus some. The sample contains about 180,000 clones, about 80% of which appear only once. The sequenced material came from PBMCs. Receptors were obtained from a woman in her thirties in good health and CMV-seronegative. CDR3s leave out the opening cysteine and the closing phenylalanine or tryptophan. Clone size appears in some rows only: once, few, many, or a class for an expanded clone.

abundance | v_gene | CDR3aa
- | TRBV7-8 | ASSPGTGGSYEQY
- | TRBV28 | ASSFFHSTDTQY
- | TRBV4-1 | ASSQSSSQGASNTEAF
once | TRBV5-1 | ASSLGTGGRRGYT
- | TRBV9 | ASSPPGAPAGDTQY
once | TRBV7-6 | ASSLVFSDRGREQY
- | TRBV5-4 | ASSPGTSGTYEQY
- | TRBV5-1 | ASSLEPDTQY
few | TRBV2 | ASSVGEKLF
once | TRBV5-1 | ASSPRGQVADTQY
- | TRBV5-4 | ASSLSSGGLETQY
- | TRBV15 | ATSTLSTGADTQY
- | TRBV6-5 | ASSYSVAGRETQY
- | TRBV14 | ASSQNQGGEAF
- | TRBV9 | ASSPFIPGQGWY
- | TRBV7-2 | ASSQGLATDTQY
- | TRBV5-1 | ASSPDRATNEKLF
- | TRBV19 | ASRASGRSEQY
once | TRBV28 | ASSGRAMETQY
- | TRBV27 | ASSPLWGRAAYEQY
- | TRBV7-2 | ASSLFPGASYEQY
once | TRBV7-3 | ASSPGQSGANVLT
few | TRBV7-8 | ASSLGRITGELF
- | TRBV6-5 | ASSSGQATDTQY
- | TRBV5-1 | ASSLEQGAETQY
- | TRBV4-3 | ASSQDGEVGDTQY
- | TRBV6-1 | ASRNIDSSPLH
- | TRBV10-1 | ASSAGQGSTDTQY
- | TRBV2 | ASSLDGGAYEQY
- | TRBV18 | ASSPSRGLQTQY
- | TRBV2 | ASSEPQGANQPQH
- | TRBV30 | AWSVLAVRTDTQY
- | TRBV18 | ASTPGLAGGDNEQF
few | TRBV9 | ASSVVGGLDYNEQF
once | TRBV18 | ASSPPGQPQETQY
- | TRBV5-4 | ASSSTGGITEAF
- | TRBV11-2 | ASSSFSWQGAQGYT
- | TRBV10-1 | ANGHLNYNEQF
- | TRBV5-1 | ASSLAGGVQETQY
- | TRBV6-5 | ASSYGGPTDTQY
- | TRBV5-4 | ASSKDRVTYEQY
- | TRBV10-2 | ASSRGEQGASGYT
- | TRBV7-9 | ASSLGPNSPLH